Below, 18 T cell receptor beta chains from the same sample are listed, as sequenced in a study of blood T cells in healthy people across ages. Primers used in a second PCR of about 7 to 11 cycles were a sample-barcoded 5' primer and a J-beta primer mix. TCRdb itself ran the 5' RACE reads through MiXCR, one entry per CDR3 protein. The sample yields fewer than 750,000 distinct CDR3 sequences, about 50% seen once. Sequencing used blood. Receptors originate from a woman older than 75 in good health.

Note on this clonotype: Possible read error: a much larger clone is one base away. The genes are TRBV10-3 and TRBJ2-5, with 9 bases identical to TRBD1. The CDR3 covers 15 residues. CDR1 and CDR2 (germline): ENHRY, SYGVKD. The CDR3 nucleotides read TGTACCATCAGTAACGGACAGGGGATACAAGAGACCCAGTACTTC. Its protein is CTISNGQGIQETQYF.

V and J are TRBV7-2 and TRBJ2-1; possible D gene TRBD2, 5 bases. This CDR3 comprises 13 residues. CDR1 SGHTA and CDR2 FQGNSA come from the germline V gene. Between the trimmed V and J ends, which lost 2 bases and 9 bases, there was a span of 11 bases. CDR3 loop: CASSLSRRGEQFF. The CDR3 DNA is TGTGCCAGCAGCTTATCCCGCCGGGGTGAGCAGTTCTTC.

Note on this clonotype: A junction boundary mismatches the germline segment, possibly from a read error. V is TRBV3-1 and J is TRBJ2-6, with D perhaps TRBD1 (5 bases). The V gene's germline CDR1 is LGHDT and CDR2 YNNKEL (reference sequence). The CDR3 length is 18 residues. The CDR3 bases are TGTGCCAGCGGCCAATACGGGCAGGGCACCTCTGGGGCCAACGTCCTGACTTTC. It specifies CASGQYGQGTSGANVLTF.

V gene TRBV21-1 combines with J gene TRBJ1-5; TRBD1 is the table's D call, not checked against the DNA. TRBV21-1 is given as a pseudogene. The length of the CDR3 is 15 residues. DNA of the CDR3: TGTGCCAGCAGCAAATACGGGGGTAAGCGTCAGCCCCAGCATTTT. This codes for CASSKYGGKRQPQHF.

V usage is TRBV3-1 and J usage is TRBJ2-7; 10 bases are shared with TRBD1. Germline CDR1 reads LGHDT; CDR2 reads YNNKEL (reference sequence). Trimming took 4 bases from V and 4 from J; bases not matched to a gene: 19. The CDR3 consists of 19 residues. CDR3 region: CASSPRIGTGEMWVYEQYF. CDR3 coding DNA: TGTGCCAGCAGCCCCAGAATCGGGACAGGGGAGATGTGGGTGTACGAGCAGTACTTC.

The rearrangement links TRBV29-1 to TRBJ2-1, with D possibly TRBD1 on 6 matching bases. This CDR3 is 14 amino acids long. Germline assignment: CDR1 SQVTM and CDR2 ANQGSEA. V was cut by 4 bases and J by 10 bases, with 20 bases left in between. CDR3 sequence reads: CSVAPIDRSYEQFF. The DNA of the CDR3 is TGCAGCGTTGCTCCCATAGACAGGTCCTACGAGCAGTTCTTC.

The chain carries TRBV19 and TRBJ1-2; D gene uncertain. CDR1 is LNHDA, CDR2 SQIVND, per germline (reference sequence). This CDR3 region has 13 residues. The ends were cut back, 0 bases at V and 2 bases at J, with 4 bases in the middle. For the CDR3, the DNA is TGTGCCAGTAGTATAGAAGGGAACTATGGCTACACCTTC. Translation: CASSIEGNYGYTF.

DNA of the CDR3: TGTGCCAGCAGTTACTCACCAGCCCTGACAGATACGCAGTATTTT. Protein sequence: CASSYSPALTDTQYF. This chain links TRBV6-5 with TRBJ2-3; no clear D gene. The germline CDR1 and CDR2 sequences are MNHEY and SVGAGI. This CDR3 region has 15 residues. V was trimmed by 0 bases and J by 3 bases, leaving 10 bases between them.

This clonotype was seen at least ten times. The rearrangement joins TRBV20-1 to TRBJ1-2, with TRBD1 matching 9 bases. Unmatched junction bases numbered 7, after V lost 3 bases and J lost 5 bases. The CDR3 has 14 residues. Looked up from germline, CDR1 is DFQATT and CDR2 is SNEGSKA (reference sequence). The CDR3, as DNA: TGCAGTGCTAGGCCCGGGACAGGGAGTTATGGCTACACCTTC. Translating gives CSARPGTGSYGYTF.

This clonotype appeared many times. The J gene is TRBJ2-1, the V gene TRBV28; tentatively, D is TRBD1 or TRBD2 (5 bases each). The CDR3 sequence is 16 residues long. Trimming pared 4 bases from V and 10 bases from J, leaving 23 bases between. Germline CDR1 is MDHEN and CDR2 is SYDVKM. CDR3 residues: CASSSTLGEGAREQFF. The CDR3 DNA is TGTGCCAGCAGTTCAACACTAGGAGAAGGGGCTCGCGAGCAGTTCTTC.

This clonotype was found a few times. The rearrangement links TRBV5-1 to TRBJ2-7; D ambiguous. The CDR3 contains 15 residues. Trimming took 0 bases from V and 2 from J, leaving 12 bases between them. Germline loops: CDR1 SGHRS, CDR2 YFSETQ. The CDR3 sequence is CASSLEGGSTYEQYF. DNA of the CDR3: TGCGCCAGCAGCTTGGAGGGCGGAAGCACCTACGAGCAGTACTTC.

This clonotype was found a few times. This chain links TRBV19 with TRBJ1-1; D is unresolved. CDR3 length: 13 residues. CDR1 is LNHDA, CDR2 SQIVND, per germline (reference sequence). V dropped 7 bases and J dropped 1 base, with 10 bases sitting between them. CDR3 nucleotides: TGTGCCAGTACCATTACGCGGAACACTGAAGCTTTCTTT. Translated, it gives CASTITRNTEAFF.

A note on this clonotype: A much more abundant neighbour one base away suggests this may be a read error. The CDR3 region is CASSFTKSHNEQFF. DNA of the CDR3: TGTGCCAGCAGCTTCACTAAATCCCACAATGAGCAGTTCTTC. The chain combines TRBV7-9 with TRBJ2-1; no definite D call. Trimming cost V 3 bases and J 5 bases, with 11 bases left between them. The CDR3 loop spans 14 amino acids. Germline V lookup: CDR1 SEHNR, CDR2 FQNEAQ (reference sequence).

This clonotype was seen ten or more times. The CDR3 loop is CATSRDLASGGQDTQYF. The CDR3 DNA reads TGTGCCACCAGCAGAGATCTGGCTAGCGGGGGGCAAGATACGCAGTATTTT. The chain employs TRBV15 and TRBJ2-3; 11 nucleotides match TRBD2. Losses at the gene ends were 0 bases for V and 5 bases for J; bases not matched to a gene: 7. Germline V lookup: CDR1 LNHNV, CDR2 YYDKDF (reference sequence). The CDR3 is made up of 17 amino acids.

This clonotype was observed a few times. The chain combines TRBV6-6 with TRBJ1-5; D not certain. The CDR3 runs to 15 residues. Trimming pared 5 bases from V and 4 bases from J, leaving 15 bases between. CDR1 MNHNY and CDR2 SVGAGI come from the germline V gene (reference sequence). CDR3 in amino acids: CASSILAASNQPQHF. Here the CDR3 DNA reads TGTGCCAGCAGTATACTGGCCGCTTCAAATCAGCCCCAGCATTTT.

The rearrangement uses TRBV9 and TRBJ1-1; D remains ambiguous. This CDR3 is built from 15 residues. V lost 3 bases, J lost 0 bases, and 12 bases lay in between. Per germline, CDR1 SGDLS and CDR2 YYNGEE. The CDR3 spells CASSATVTMNTEAFF. The CDR3 nucleotides read TGTGCCAGCAGCGCAACAGTGACCATGAACACTGAAGCTTTCTTT.

This clonotype was observed a few times. This chain uses TRBV2 with TRBJ2-1; no clear D gene. Germline V gene lookup returns CDR1 SNHLY and CDR2 FYNNEI. Trimming shortened V by 3 bases and J by 3 bases, and 12 bases separated the two germline ends. The CDR3 contains 15 residues. CDR3 in amino acids: CASSDARGRYNEQFF. The CDR3 nucleotides are TGTGCCAGCAGTGATGCGAGAGGACGCTACAATGAGCAGTTCTTC.

Points on this clonotype: A single base separates this from a much larger clone, so it may be a read error. The V gene is TRBV12-3 or TRBV12-4, the J gene TRBJ2-5; D uncertain. This CDR3 is built from 14 residues. Trimming took off 7 bases at V and 11 bases at J, with 23 bases between the two ends. The CDR3: CASTPPRRNNEQYF. CDR3 bases: TGTGCCAGCACTCCCCCCCGGCGGAACAATGAGCAGTACTTC.